This T cell receptor (beta chain) was obtained from a study of blood T cell repertoires in COVID-19. Ages ranged from about 18 to 89 years, with residence in around 24 US areas. Per the germline V gene, CDR1 is SQVTM and CDR2 is ANQGSEA. V was trimmed by 4 bases and J by 6 bases, leaving 13 bases between them. CDR3 size: 13 residues. Per the authors' pipeline: Quantification of nucleated cells was approximated via reference gene primer amplification. The table came from immunoSEQ multiplex PCR; TCRdb's copy has only in-frame clones and leaves some out. V, J and clone size were drawn from that table, and D and trimming were deduced from the DNA. The table shows approximately 440,000 clones, with 80% to 95% occurring only once.

The V and J genes are TRBV29-1 and TRBJ1-5; no firm D call. This clonotype was obtained from a man between 18 and 35 years old who had recovered from COVID-19. The source material was PBMCs or T cells enriched from blood (not recorded which). Written as DNA, the CDR3 is TGCAGCGTTGTGGAGGGCGGCGGTCAGCCCCAGCATTTT. This sequence encodes CSVVEGGGQPQHF. Variable domain in full (rest from reference TRBV29-1 and TRBJ1-5): SAVISQKPSRDICQRGTSLTIQCQVDSQVTMMFWYRQQPGQSLTLIATANQGSEATYESGFVIDKFPISRPNLTFSTLTVSNMSPEDSSIYLCSVVEGGGQPQHFGDGTRLSIL.